This entry lists 31 T cell receptor beta chains sequenced from one sample in a study of blood T cell repertoires in COVID-19. Profiling relied on immunoSEQ multiplex PCR, and the TCRdb table lists in-frame clones only, not all of them. The sample yields 120,000 to 150,000 clones, over 65% seen once. The specimen sequenced was peripheral blood. Receptors were obtained from a human donor in a cohort sampled during active COVID-19.

V gene TRBV27 combines with J gene TRBJ2-2; D is perhaps TRBD2 (7 bases). Trimming stripped 4 bases from V and 4 bases from J, with 19 bases between. Per the germline V gene, CDR1 is MNHEY and CDR2 is SMNVEV (reference sequence). This CDR3 is 17 amino acids long. The CDR3 DNA follows: TGTGCCAGCAGTTCACCTTCGGGGGGCTGGAGCACCGGGGAGCTGTTTTTT. It translates to CASSSPSGGWSTGELFF.

The chain links TRBV9 to TRBJ1-2; 10 nucleotides match TRBD1. Germline V lookup: CDR1 SGDLS, CDR2 YYNGEE. CDR3 length: 15 residues. V lost 3 bases, J lost 1 base, and 3 bases stayed unmatched. As DNA, the CDR3 is TGTGCCAGCAGCGGCGACAGGGGGCTTAACTATGGCTACACCTTC. Its translation: CASSGDRGLNYGYTF.

In its sample, this clone was seen a few times. The V call is TRBV29-1, the J call TRBJ1-6, with D perhaps matching TRBD1 (5 bases). V lost 1 base to trimming and J lost 9 bases, with 16 bases between them. The CDR3 spans 15 residues. Germline V gene data show CDR1 as SQVTM and CDR2 as ANQGSEA. CDR3 nucleotide sequence: TGCAGCGTTGAAGGCGACGAAGGGGCAAGTTCACCCCTCCACTTT. This codes for CSVEGDEGASSPLHF. Drawing the rest from reference TRBV29-1 and TRBJ1-6, the complete variable domain is SAVISQKPSRDICQRGTSLTIQCQVDSQVTMMFWYRQQPGQSLTLIATANQGSEATYESGFVIDKFPISRPNLTFSTLTVSNMSPEDSSIYLCSVEGDEGASSPLHFGNGTRLTVT.

This chain links TRBV2 with TRBJ2-1; 12 bases align to TRBD2. The CDR3 totals 16 residues. In germline, CDR1 is SNHLY, CDR2 FYNNEI. V was pared by 6 bases and J by 4 bases, with 7 bases of the junction left unmatched. The chain's CDR3 is CASRARTSGTYNEQFF. CDR3 nucleotides: TGTGCCAGCAGGGCCAGGACTAGCGGGACATACAATGAGCAGTTCTTC.

This sequence joins TRBV10-3 and TRBJ2-2; D unclear. CDR1 ENHRY and CDR2 SYGVKD come from the germline V gene. The CDR3 covers 15 residues. V gave up 4 bases and J gave up 0 bases, with 9 bases separating them. This CDR3 is CAISVGQANTGELFF. The CDR3 DNA is TGTGCCATCAGTGTTGGGCAAGCGAACACCGGGGAGCTGTTTTTT.

The chain recombines TRBV13 with TRBJ2-1, with D perhaps TRBD2 (5 bases). Trimming stripped 1 base from V and 0 bases from J, with 19 bases between. The CDR3 loop spans 19 amino acids. Germline loops: CDR1 PRHDT, CDR2 FYEKMQ (reference sequence). CDR3 protein: CASSLVASPTPSSYNEQFF. The CDR3, as DNA: TGTGCCAGCAGCTTAGTGGCTAGCCCTACTCCAAGCTCCTACAATGAGCAGTTCTTC.

The chain combines TRBV18 with TRBJ2-2, with TRBD1 as a possible D gene (6 bases). Between the trimmed V and J ends, which lost 0 bases and 6 bases, there was a span of 17 bases. The CDR3 length is 17 residues. Germline CDR1 and CDR2: KGHSH and LQKENI. The CDR3 nucleotides are TGTGCCAGCTCACCACCAAATACAGGGAGTTTGTCCGGGGAGCTGTTTTTT. Its protein is CASSPPNTGSLSGELFF.

The V and J genes are TRBV30 and TRBJ2-1; tentatively, D is TRBD2 (6 bases). Germline-derived CDR1 and CDR2 are GTSNPN and SVGIG (reference sequence). The CDR3 extends over 14 amino acids. V was clipped by 1 base and J by 9 bases, with 16 bases between them. Here the CDR3 DNA reads TGTGCCTGGAGTGACAACGGGGGAAGGGGTGAGCAGTTCTTC. Encoded protein: CAWSDNGGRGEQFF.

This clone was counted a few times. The chain uses TRBV5-1 and TRBJ1-6; D call uncertain. The V end was cut by 0 bases, the J end by 10 bases, with 17 bases between. Germline assignment: CDR1 SGHRS and CDR2 YFSETQ. The CDR3 totals 16 residues. CDR3 in DNA: TGCGCCAGCAGCTTGGCCATGAAAAGCGGTGGCTCACCCCTCCACTTT. The encoded protein is CASSLAMKSGGSPLHF.

The chain couples TRBV5-6 to TRBJ1-3; TRBD1 matches 10 bases. This CDR3 has 17 amino acids. The germline V gene has CDR1 SGHDT and CDR2 YYEEEE. The ends lost 3 bases at V and 4 bases at J; junction bases unmatched: 10. The CDR3 nucleotides read TGTGCCAGCAGCTCAACCGGGACAGGGGTCGCCGGAAACACCATATATTTT. Translated: CASSSTGTGVAGNTIYF.

This chain joins TRBV7-6 and TRBJ2-7, with D perhaps matching TRBD1 (6 bases). CDR3 length equals 15 residues. The V and J ends lost 4 bases and 0 bases respectively, with 13 bases between them. CDR1 is SGHVS and CDR2 is FNYEAQ in the germline V gene. This CDR3 is CASSSGQFSSYEQYF. The CDR3 DNA reads as TGTGCCAGCAGCTCCGGACAGTTCAGCTCCTACGAGCAGTACTTC.

The chain combines TRBV29-1 with TRBJ2-1; TRBD1 aligns across 9 bases. CDR3 length: 15 residues. J lost 7 bases, V lost 4 bases, and 11 bases had no gene match. The V gene's germline CDR1 is SQVTM and CDR2 ANQGSEA. CDR3 sequence reads: CSVGAMGTGRNEQFF. CDR3 coding DNA: TGCAGCGTTGGGGCCATGGGGACAGGGAGAAATGAGCAGTTCTTC.

V usage is TRBV7-2 and J usage is TRBJ2-1; D is possibly TRBD1 (5 bases). The CDR3 runs to 13 residues. CDR1 and CDR2 (germline): SGHTA, FQGNSA. Trimming left V 1 base short and J 6 bases short, with 7 bases between. CDR3 loop: CASSLVRGNEQFF. The CDR3 nucleotides are TGTGCCAGCAGCTTAGTTAGGGGCAATGAGCAGTTCTTC.

This sequence joins TRBV19 and TRBJ1-3, with D possibly matching TRBD1 (6 bases). CDR3 length equals 16 residues. Germline CDR1 LNHDA, CDR2 SQIVND (reference sequence). Trimming took off 7 bases at V and 3 bases at J, with 19 bases between the two ends. CDR3 nucleotides: TGTGCCAGTACCCCCGGGTGGACAGACATTGGAAACACCATATATTTT. This translates into CASTPGWTDIGNTIYF.

The count of this clone is one. This chain connects TRBV11-3 to TRBJ2-3; D may be TRBD2 (5 bases). The CDR3 totals 16 residues. The V gene lost 0 bases and the J gene lost 3 bases, with 13 bases spanning the gap. Looked up from germline, CDR1 is SGHNT and CDR2 is YENEEA. This CDR3 is CASSLDGGSRTDTQYF. CDR3 nucleotides: TGTGCCAGCAGCTTAGATGGTGGGAGCCGTACAGATACGCAGTATTTT.

This clone was picked up many times. DNA of the CDR3: TGTGCCAGTAGTGCAGGGACAGCAACTAATGAAAAACTGTTTTTT. It yields the protein CASSAGTATNEKLFF. The V call is TRBV19, the J call TRBJ1-4, with 7 bases aligning to TRBD1. The CDR3 is 15 residues long. V lost 5 bases and J lost 0; bases outside the gene matches: 3. Looked up from germline, CDR1 is LNHDA and CDR2 is SQIVND (reference sequence). Full variable domain (remainder filled in from reference TRBV19 and TRBJ1-4): DGGITQSPKYLFRKEGQNVTLSCEQNLNHDAMYWYRQDPGQGLRLIYYSQIVNDFQKGDIAEGYSVSREKKESFPLTVTSAQKNPTAFYLCASSAGTATNEKLFFGSGTQLSVL.

This clone showed up just once. This rearrangement joins TRBV11-2 to TRBJ2-3; 7 positions match TRBD2. The trim removed 4 bases at V and 0 bases at J, leaving 10 bases unmatched. Per germline, CDR1 SGHAT and CDR2 FQNNGV. This CDR3 is built from 17 residues. The CDR3 sequence is CASSSRSGGASTDTQYF. As DNA, the CDR3 is TGTGCCAGCAGCTCCCGGTCGGGGGGAGCAAGCACAGATACGCAGTATTTT.

The chain couples TRBV18 to TRBJ1-1, with 9 bases matching TRBD1. From germline, CDR1 is KGHSH and CDR2 LQKENI. The junction had 3 bases not matched to a gene; V was cut back by 3 bases and J by 1 base. The CDR3 consists of 15 residues. Written as DNA, the CDR3 is TGTGCCAGCTCACCCGCACAGGGGGCGAACACTGAAGCTTTCTTT. It specifies CASSPAQGANTEAFF.

The chain uses TRBV28 and TRBJ1-1; 7 bases agree with TRBD1. The CDR3 is 15 residues long. Trimming cost V 8 bases and J 4 bases; bases outside gene matches: 13. Germline CDR1 reads MDHEN; CDR2 reads SYDVKM. DNA of the CDR3: TGTGCCAGCGACGACACGACACACAGGGGCACTGAAGCTTTCTTT. It encodes CASDDTTHRGTEAFF. Supplemented by reference TRBV28 and TRBJ1-1, the full variable domain reads DVKVTQSSRYLVKRTGEKVFLECVQDMDHENMFWYRQDPGLGLRLIYFSYDVKMKEKGDIPEGYSVSREKKERFSLILESASTNQTSMYLCASDDTTHRGTEAFFGQGTRLTVV.

The count of this clone is one. V gene TRBV20-1 combines with J gene TRBJ1-1; D is ambiguous. CDR1 is DFQATT and CDR2 is SNEGSKA in the germline V gene (reference sequence). This CDR3 spans 10 amino acids. With 8 bases removed from V and 0 bases from J, the gap between germline ends came to 4 bases. The CDR3 bases are TGCAGTCCAGTGAACACTGAAGCTTTCTTT. Translation gives CSPVNTEAFF.

This clone appeared a single time. The CDR3 here is CASSLATQGGSGYGYTF. CDR3 DNA sequence: TGCGCCAGCAGCTTGGCCACGCAGGGAGGGTCGGGCTATGGCTACACCTTC. The chain couples TRBV5-1 to TRBJ1-2; D might be TRBD1 (5 bases). V was trimmed by 0 bases and J by 4 bases, leaving 19 bases between them. CDR1 SGHRS and CDR2 YFSETQ come from the germline V gene. The CDR3 runs 17 residues.

The J gene is TRBJ2-7, the V gene TRBV30; 9 bases are shared with TRBD1. V was pared by 2 bases and J by 6 bases, with 5 bases of the junction left unmatched. CDR1 is GTSNPN, CDR2 SVGIG, per germline (reference sequence). The CDR3 sequence is 13 residues long. The CDR3 DNA follows: TGTGCCTGGAGTCCGACAGGGGGATCCGAGCAGTACGTC. Translated: CAWSPTGGSEQYV.

The V gene is TRBV5-5, the J gene TRBJ1-1; no clear D gene. Looked up from germline, CDR1 is SGHKS and CDR2 is YYEKEE (reference sequence). The V and J ends lost 4 bases and 4 bases respectively, with 14 bases between them. The CDR3 is 14 residues long. CDR3 sequence: CASSLDTRPTEAFF. As DNA, the CDR3 is TGTGCCAGCAGCCTCGACACCCGGCCCACTGAAGCTTTCTTT. The full variable domain, completed using reference TRBV5-5 and TRBJ1-1, is DAGVTQSPTHLIKTRGQQVTLRCSPISGHKSVSWYQQVLGQGPQFIFQYYEKEERGRGNFPDRFSARQFPNYSSELNVNALLLGDSALYLCASSLDTRPTEAFFGQGTRLTVV.

The chain is built from TRBV5-3 and TRBJ2-7; 9 nucleotides agree with TRBD1. TRBV5-3 is identified as an open reading frame with a role that is uncertain. This CDR3 is 15 amino acids long. V lost 4 bases, J lost 5 bases, and 10 bases stayed unmatched. CDR3 sequence: CARSEPPGQGHEQYV. In DNA, the CDR3 is TGTGCCAGAAGCGAGCCTCCGGGACAGGGCCACGAGCAGTACGTC.

In this sample, this clone turned up a few times. Other DNA sequences from this sample encode an identical CDR3 as well. J is TRBJ2-3 and V is TRBV2; 7 bases line up with TRBD1. Germline trimming cut 7 bases from V and 3 bases from J; bases unmatched to any gene: 7. CDR1 SNHLY and CDR2 FYNNEI come from the germline V gene. This CDR3 region has 14 residues. The CDR3 DNA follows: TGTGCCAGCAAGGGGACAGTTGGTACAGATACGCAGTATTTT. This translates into CASKGTVGTDTQYF. Combining the CDR3 with reference TRBV2 and TRBJ2-3 gives the whole variable domain EPEVTQTPSHQVTQMGQEVILRCVPISNHLYFYWYRQILGQKVEFLVSFYNNEISEKSEIFDDQFSVERPDGSNFTLKIRSTKLEDSAMYFCASKGTVGTDTQYFGPGTRLTVL.

The chain couples TRBV2 to TRBJ1-6, with 8 bases matching TRBD1. Germline loops: CDR1 SNHLY, CDR2 FYNNEI. V lost 5 bases and J lost 8; bases outside the gene matches: 5. This CDR3 contains 14 residues. The DNA of the CDR3 is TGTGCCAGCAGTCCGACAGGGGTGGATTCACCCCTCCACTTT. Its protein is CASSPTGVDSPLHF.

This chain links TRBV19 with TRBJ1-1; TRBD1 agrees at 9 bases. Germline CDR1 is LNHDA and CDR2 is SQIVND (reference sequence). V lost 5 bases, J lost 3 bases, and 4 bases stayed unmatched. The CDR3 length is 14 residues. CDR3 region: CASSVGQGHTEAFF. The CDR3 region has the DNA TGTGCCAGTAGTGTGGGACAGGGTCACACTGAAGCTTTCTTT. The whole variable domain, filled in from reference TRBV19 and TRBJ1-1, reads DGGITQSPKYLFRKEGQNVTLSCEQNLNHDAMYWYRQDPGQGLRLIYYSQIVNDFQKGDIAEGYSVSREKKESFPLTVTSAQKNPTAFYLCASSVGQGHTEAFFGQGTRLTVV.

This clone was seen a handful of times. This chain links TRBV6-1 with TRBJ2-7, with D unresolved. From germline, CDR1 is MNHNS and CDR2 SASEGT. There are 14 residues in the CDR3. Between the trimmed V and J ends, which lost 0 bases and 6 bases, there was a span of 12 bases. CDR3 nucleotides: TGTGCCAGCAGTGAAGCGCTTCGTAGTGGCGAGCAGTACGTC. Residues: CASSEALRSGEQYV.

On this clone itself: At the DNA level, this CDR3 is encoded by other sequences in the same sample as well. V usage is TRBV6-1 and J usage is TRBJ1-2; TRBD1 matches at 8 bases. CDR1 is MNHNS, CDR2 SASEGT, per germline. The length of the CDR3 is 15 residues. With 3 bases clipped from V and 4 bases from J, the junction kept 7 bases outside the gene matches. CDR3 in amino acids: CASSDGQGAIYGYTF. Here the CDR3 DNA reads TGTGCCAGCAGTGATGGGCAGGGGGCTATCTATGGCTACACCTTC.

The chain joins TRBV2 to TRBJ2-3, with 8 positions matching TRBD2. Germline CDR1 reads SNHLY; CDR2 reads FYNNEI. The V segment lost 8 bases and the J segment 0 bases; nucleotides outside the gene matches: 7. The CDR3 runs to 15 residues. The CDR3 reads CASLAGGASTDTQYF. The CDR3 bases are TGTGCCAGCCTGGCGGGAGGAGCAAGCACAGATACGCAGTATTTT.

This sequence joins TRBV7-2 and TRBJ2-1; D possibly corresponds to TRBD2 (6 bases). V was shortened by 3 bases and J by 6 bases, with 12 bases between the two germline ends. The CDR3 length is 14 residues. Looked up from germline, CDR1 is SGHTA and CDR2 is FQGNSA. Written as DNA, the CDR3 is TGTGCCAGCAGCTTCGAGACTAGATCCAATGAGCAGTTCTTC. Amino acid sequence: CASSFETRSNEQFF.